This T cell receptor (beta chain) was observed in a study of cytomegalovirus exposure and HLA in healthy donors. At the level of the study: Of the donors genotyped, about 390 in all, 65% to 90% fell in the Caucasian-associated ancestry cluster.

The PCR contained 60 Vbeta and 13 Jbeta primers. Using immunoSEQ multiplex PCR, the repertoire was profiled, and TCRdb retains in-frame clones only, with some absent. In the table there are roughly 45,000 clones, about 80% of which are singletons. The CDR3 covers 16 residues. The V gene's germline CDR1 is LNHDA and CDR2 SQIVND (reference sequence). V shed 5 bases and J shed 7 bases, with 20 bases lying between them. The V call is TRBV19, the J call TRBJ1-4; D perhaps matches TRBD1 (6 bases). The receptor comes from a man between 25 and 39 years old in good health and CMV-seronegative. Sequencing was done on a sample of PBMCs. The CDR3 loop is CASSLYWGQYGEKLFF. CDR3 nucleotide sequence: TGTGCCAGTAGTCTCTATTGGGGGCAATATGGTGAAAAACTGTTTTTT.